Shown below are 13 T cell receptor beta chains from a single sample sequenced in a study of beta chain features in type 1 diabetes. Which antigens these TCRs recognize remains unknown. General study findings and limits: All four CD4+ subsets from Type 1 diabetes patients carried moderately but significantly shorter TCRB CDR3s.

All of the isolated RNA was reverse transcribed, so expressed TCRB transcripts were sequenced. Measured with immunoSEQ multiplex PCR; TCRdb has only the in-frame clones, and not every one. Of hundreds of thousands of clones listed, roughly 13% are singletons. Sequencing input: naive CD4+ T cells from blood. These receptors were collected from a man between 18 and 35 years old with type 1 diabetes.

This clone was detected a few times. The chain recombines TRBV7-2 with TRBJ2-5, with a tentative D call TRBD2 (5 bases). Germline V gene sequence: CDR1 SGHTA, CDR2 FQGNSA. Between the trimmed V and J ends, which lost 2 bases and 2 bases, there was a span of 12 bases. The CDR3 has 15 amino acids. The DNA for the CDR3 is TGTGCCAGCAGCTTATCGGCGGGCCGACAAGAGACCCAGTACTTC. It translates to CASSLSAGRQETQYF. The whole variable domain, filled in from reference TRBV7-2 and TRBJ2-5, reads GAGVSQSPSNKVTEKGKDVELRCDPISGHTALYWYRQSLGQGLEFLIYFQGNSAPDKSGLPSDRFSAERTGGSVSTLTIQRTQQEDSAVYLCASSLSAGRQETQYFGPGTRLLVL.

This clone was seen a handful of times. The chain employs TRBV6-1 and TRBJ1-1, with 7 bases matching TRBD1. From germline, CDR1 is MNHNS and CDR2 SASEGT. The trim removed 2 bases at V and 3 bases at J, leaving 3 bases unmatched. The CDR3 is made up of 14 amino acids. CDR3 amino acids: CASSERRGHTEAFF. The DNA for the CDR3 is TGTGCCAGCAGTGAACGAAGGGGGCACACTGAAGCTTTCTTT.

This clone was detected only a few times. The chain is built from TRBV25-1 and TRBJ1-2; 8 bases match TRBD1. Per germline, CDR1 MGHDK and CDR2 SYGVNS. The CDR3 is made up of 14 amino acids. The ends lost 4 bases at V and 8 bases at J; junction bases unmatched: 9. CDR3 protein: CASSAPPGGNGYTF. In DNA form, the CDR3 reads TGTGCCAGCAGTGCACCTCCAGGGGGCAACGGCTACACCTTC.

The chain recombines TRBV7-2 with TRBJ2-7; the D call may be TRBD1 or TRBD2 (5 bases each). The V end was cut by 2 bases, the J end by 2 bases, with 13 bases between. The CDR3 spans 15 residues. Germline CDR1 and CDR2: SGHTA and FQGNSA. The CDR3 DNA reads TGTGCCAGCAGCTTACCTGGGACGGCCCCCTACGAGCAGTACTTC. It yields the protein CASSLPGTAPYEQYF.

The chain uses TRBV4-3 and TRBJ2-5; 10 bases match TRBD2. CDR1 and CDR2 from the germline V gene are LGHNA and YSLEER. This CDR3 contains 17 residues. The V segment lost 0 bases and the J segment 1 base; nucleotides outside the gene matches: 5. The DNA for the CDR3 is TGCGCCAGCAGCCAAGATGCACTAGCGGGGTCCCAAGAGACCCAGTACTTC. Translating it yields CASSQDALAGSQETQYF.

CDR3 in DNA: TGTGCCAGCAGCTTGGCCCTGGGGGGAGGCACTGAAGCTTTCTTT. Protein sequence: CASSLALGGGTEAFF. The rearrangement links TRBV5-4 to TRBJ1-1; TRBD1 is a possible D gene (5 bases). CDR1 is SGHNT, CDR2 YYREEE, per germline (reference sequence). Trimming cost V 0 bases and J 4 bases, with 13 bases left between them. The CDR3 runs to 15 residues.

A few counts support this clone. The chain employs TRBV15 and TRBJ1-6, with D perhaps matching TRBD1 (5 bases). CDR3 length equals 16 residues. Trimming stripped 0 bases from V and 7 bases from J, with 13 bases between. Per germline, CDR1 LNHNV and CDR2 YYDKDF (reference sequence). In DNA form, the CDR3 reads TGTGCCACCAGCAGAGACCCGGGGCGGGGAAATTCACCCCTCCACTTT. Its translation is CATSRDPGRGNSPLHF.

The chain couples TRBV29-1 to TRBJ2-7; TRBD1 aligns across 7 bases. V lost 4 bases, J lost 2 bases, and 8 bases stayed unmatched. This CDR3 spans 14 amino acids. Germline assignment: CDR1 SQVTM and CDR2 ANQGSEA. CDR3 loop: CSVAGTARAYEQYF. In DNA form, the CDR3 reads TGCAGCGTTGCGGGGACAGCAAGAGCCTACGAGCAGTACTTC.

The genes are TRBV28 and TRBJ2-3; D not certain. CDR3 length: 13 residues. Trimming took 1 base from V and 5 from J, leaving 7 bases between them. Per the germline V gene, CDR1 is MDHEN and CDR2 is SYDVKM. The CDR3 nucleotides are TGTGCCAGCAGTTTATACCAGGAAGATACGCAGTATTTT. It encodes CASSLYQEDTQYF. The whole variable domain, filled in from reference TRBV28 and TRBJ2-3, reads DVKVTQSSRYLVKRTGEKVFLECVQDMDHENMFWYRQDPGLGLRLIYFSYDVKMKEKGDIPEGYSVSREKKERFSLILESASTNQTSMYLCASSLYQEDTQYFGPGTRLTVL.

The gene calls are TRBV7-9 and TRBJ1-2; 7 bases align to TRBD1. J was trimmed by 10 bases and V by 2 bases; bases with no gene match: 4. Germline CDR1 and CDR2: SEHNR and FQNEAQ (reference sequence). The CDR3 has 12 residues. The CDR3: CASSLRDSTYTF. In DNA, the CDR3 is TGTGCCAGCAGCTTAAGGGACAGCACCTACACCTTC.

In the case of this clone: Germline and junction disagree at one end, which may indicate a read error. This chain links TRBV7-7 with TRBJ2-7; D is unclear. CDR1 is SSHAT and CDR2 is FNYEAQ in the germline V gene (reference sequence). The CDR3 loop spans 15 amino acids. CDR3 protein: CASSPGAVSSYEQYF. The CDR3 coding sequence is TGTGCTAGCAGCCCGGGCGCAGTCTCCTCCTACGAGCAGTACTTC.

J is TRBJ1-2 and V is TRBV30; a weak D match, TRBD1 (5 bases). Germline loops: CDR1 GTSNPN, CDR2 SVGIG (reference sequence). V was clipped by 4 bases and J by 2 bases, with 11 bases between them. This CDR3 has 13 amino acids. CDR3 protein: CAWIGKGNYGYTF. CDR3 bases: TGTGCCTGGATAGGAAAGGGGAACTATGGCTACACCTTC.

Only a few counts were recorded for this clone. CDR3 amino acids: CASTIPGPGREQYF. The CDR3 DNA is TGTGCCAGCACCATCCCCGGACCCGGTCGAGAGCAGTACTTC. This chain connects TRBV7-2 to TRBJ2-7; D gene unclear. The V and J ends lost 7 bases and 7 bases respectively, with 20 bases between them. The CDR3 is 14 amino acids. The germline gives CDR1 SGHTA, CDR2 FQGNSA.